This entry describes one T cell receptor beta chain. No antigen is known for it. The authors incorporated unique molecular identifiers into the TCR beta cDNA libraries. Input populations of roughly 0.95 to 10 million T cells gave rise to around 480,000 cDNA molecules. TCRdb fed the PCR reads into MiXCR, producing one record per CDR3 protein. The table has 700,000 to 800,000 distinct CDR3 sequences, 25% to 30% seen once. This entry belongs to a study of post-analysis software for immune sequencing data. Study-level background: The disease courses covered relapsing-remitting, secondary progressive and progressive-relapsing multiple sclerosis.

Study observations and caveats: Clustering by F measure revealed strong co-clustering among samples prepared together in one batch. With TRBV5-6, TRBV5-1 and TRBV20-1 included, about five TRBV segments were more frequent in patients than in controls. Relative to controls, patients with multiple sclerosis showed significantly lower normalized Chao1 diversity.

Per the germline V gene, CDR1 is SNHLY and CDR2 is FYNNEI. The length of the CDR3 is 13 residues. Losses at the gene ends were 8 bases for V and 13 bases for J; bases not matched to a gene: 14. Source material: blood. This receptor was taken from a girl aged 5-17 years with multiple sclerosis. V and J are TRBV2 and TRBJ2-5; TRBD1 matches at 9 bases. CDR3 nucleotide sequence: TGTGCCAGCTCTAGGGACCCGGGACAGGGCGCGTACTTC. Translating gives CASSRDPGQGAYF.